These 20 T cell receptor beta chains share one sample of origin, sequenced in a study of blood T cell repertoires in COVID-19. This table comes from immunoSEQ multiplex PCR, and its TCRdb copy is limited to in-frame clones, with some not included. The sample holds about 220,000 clones, about nine tenths seen once. The sequenced sample was PBMCs or T cells enriched from blood (not recorded which). These receptors came from a woman under 40 who had recovered from COVID-19.

CDR3: CASSSSGFNQPQHF. In DNA, the CDR3 is TGTGCCAGCAGCTCATCGGGGTTCAATCAGCCCCAGCATTTT. J is TRBJ1-5 and V is TRBV13; D unclear. This CDR3 has 14 amino acids. V lost 4 bases and J lost 3, with 10 bases in between. Looked up from germline, CDR1 is PRHDT and CDR2 is FYEKMQ (reference sequence).

This sequence joins TRBV11-1 and TRBJ2-1, with 7 bases identical to TRBD2. This CDR3 region has 15 residues. The germline V gene has CDR1 SGHAT and CDR2 FQDESV (reference sequence). The V and J ends lost 5 bases and 7 bases, in that order; junction bases with no gene match: 11. The CDR3: CASSLSGTPENEQFF. The CDR3, as DNA: TGTGCCAGCAGCCTGAGCGGGACCCCGGAAAATGAGCAGTTCTTC. The variable domain in full, with the rest retrieved from reference TRBV11-1 and TRBJ2-1, is EAEVAQSPRYKITEKSQAVAFWCDPISGHATLYWYRQILGQGPELLVQFQDESVVDDSQLPKDRFSAERLKGVDSTLKIQPAELGDSAMYLCASSLSGTPENEQFFGPGTRLTVL.

This rearrangement joins TRBV27 to TRBJ1-5, with D tentatively TRBD1 (6 bases). CDR3 length equals 15 residues. The V end was cut by 5 bases, the J end by 3 bases, with 14 bases between. Germline CDR1 is MNHEY and CDR2 is SMNVEV (reference sequence). The CDR3 protein is CASSLTGKFNQPQHF. DNA of the CDR3: TGTGCCAGCAGTCTGACAGGAAAGTTCAATCAGCCCCAGCATTTT.

This sequence joins TRBV5-4 and TRBJ2-2, with 14 bases aligning to TRBD2. With 2 bases clipped from V and 5 bases from J, the junction kept 8 bases outside the gene matches. Germline-derived CDR1 and CDR2 are SGHNT and YYREEE (reference sequence). The CDR3 has 18 amino acids. CDR3 sequence reads: CASSFGLAGGLRTGELFF. CDR3 nucleotides: TGTGCCAGCAGCTTTGGACTAGCGGGGGGCCTGAGAACCGGGGAGCTGTTTTTT.

J is TRBJ2-5 and V is TRBV7-2, with D possibly TRBD2 on 6 matching bases. V shed 0 bases and J shed 5 bases, with 13 bases lying between them. CDR1 SGHTA and CDR2 FQGNSA come from the germline V gene. The CDR3 is 15 residues long. The CDR3 reads CASSLAMGGGETQYF. CDR3 DNA sequence: TGTGCCAGCAGCTTAGCGATGGGAGGTGGGGAGACCCAGTACTTC.

This chain connects TRBV4-3 to TRBJ2-3, with TRBD2 as a possible D gene (5 bases). Germline V lookup: CDR1 LGHNA, CDR2 YSLEER. Trimming took off 5 bases at V and 2 bases at J, with 8 bases between the two ends. This CDR3 is 13 amino acids long. CDR3 nucleotides: TGCGCCAGCAGCTCTAGCTTCACAGATACGCAGTATTTT. Protein: CASSSSFTDTQYF.

The chain has TRBV5-1 and TRBJ1-1, with D possibly matching TRBD1 (5 bases). Germline CDR1 is SGHRS and CDR2 is YFSETQ. There are 13 residues in the CDR3. V lost 4 bases and J 3 bases, leaving 10 bases between the germline ends. CDR3 in amino acids: CASSPTGDTEAFF. In DNA, the CDR3 is TGCGCCAGCAGCCCTACAGGAGACACTGAAGCTTTCTTT.

The rearrangement joins TRBV4-1 to TRBJ1-1; D gene uncertain. Trimming removed 1 base from V and 3 bases from J, with 9 bases in between. This CDR3 is built from 14 residues. The germline CDR1 and CDR2 sequences are MGHRA and YSYEKL. The CDR3 nucleotides read TGCGCCAGCAGCCAAGTAACCGACTACACTGAAGCTTTCTTT. This gives the protein CASSQVTDYTEAFF.

This rearrangement joins TRBV18 to TRBJ2-3; the D gene is possibly TRBD2 (6 bases). Trimming cost V 6 bases and J 3 bases, with 16 bases left between them. The CDR3 length is 15 residues. The germline gives CDR1 KGHSH, CDR2 LQKENI. CDR3 coding DNA: TGTGCCAGCTCCCCATCGGGGGTAAGAACAGATACGCAGTATTTT. Its translation: CASSPSGVRTDTQYF.

The chain joins TRBV18 to TRBJ2-2; tentative D call: TRBD2 (5 bases). Per germline, CDR1 KGHSH and CDR2 LQKENI. V was trimmed by 3 bases and J by 0 bases, leaving 14 bases between them. This CDR3 contains 17 residues. The CDR3 region is CASSPRPGKSNTGELFF. CDR3 nucleotide sequence: TGTGCCAGCTCACCCCGACCGGGAAAATCGAACACCGGGGAGCTGTTTTTT.

V gene TRBV6-2 or TRBV6-3 combines with J gene TRBJ2-2; the match to TRBD2 covers 12 bases. The CDR3 covers 16 residues. The germline CDR1 and CDR2 sequences are MNHEY and SVGEGT. Trimming took 0 bases from V and 6 from J; bases not matched to a gene: 2. The CDR3 sequence is CASSYSTSGGAGELFF. Written as DNA, the CDR3 is TGTGCCAGCAGTTACTCGACTAGCGGGGGTGCCGGGGAGCTGTTTTTT.

This clone was observed a handful of times. The V gene is TRBV27, the J gene TRBJ2-3; 9 bases are a match to TRBD2. The V segment lost 2 bases and the J segment 2 bases; nucleotides outside the gene matches: 8. The length of the CDR3 is 17 residues. The V gene's germline CDR1 is MNHEY and CDR2 SMNVEV (reference sequence). The CDR3 region is CASSLRLLAGLTDTQYF. CDR3 in DNA: TGTGCCAGCAGTTTAAGGTTGCTAGCGGGGCTCACAGATACGCAGTATTTT.

This clone was seen only once. The chain links TRBV10-3 to TRBJ1-6, with 8 bases fitting TRBD1. Germline V gene sequence: CDR1 ENHRY, CDR2 SYGVKD. The CDR3 spans 17 residues. The ends lost 0 bases at V and 6 bases at J; junction bases unmatched: 7. CDR3 protein: CAISESGAGQGNSPLHF. CDR3 in DNA: TGTGCCATCAGTGAGTCGGGTGCAGGACAGGGTAATTCACCCCTCCACTTT.

The chain uses TRBV4-2 and TRBJ2-7; D perhaps matches TRBD2 (6 bases). The CDR3 consists of 16 residues. V was trimmed by 4 bases and J by 1 base, leaving 17 bases between them. Germline CDR1 is LGHNA and CDR2 is YNFKEQ. Here the CDR3 reads CASSPLNGGASYEQYF. In nucleotides, the CDR3 is TGTGCCAGCAGCCCGCTGAACGGAGGGGCATCCTACGAGCAGTACTTC.

V gene TRBV7-6 combines with J gene TRBJ2-3; D unclear. Trimming pared 5 bases from V and 6 bases from J, leaving 9 bases between. This CDR3 contains 12 residues. Germline V gene sequence: CDR1 SGHVS, CDR2 FNYEAQ. The CDR3 DNA reads as TGTGCCAGCAGCATCCAAGAGGATACGCAGTATTTT. Translating it yields CASSIQEDTQYF.

The chain employs TRBV5-4 and TRBJ2-5, with D tentatively TRBD2 (6 bases). Germline CDR1 reads SGHNT; CDR2 reads YYREEE (reference sequence). Trimming took off 4 bases at V and 5 bases at J, with 18 bases between the two ends. The CDR3 spans 15 residues. DNA for the CDR3: TGTGCCAGCAGCCATCCTCTGGGTCGGGGGGAGACCCAGTACTTC. Amino acid sequence: CASSHPLGRGETQYF. The entire variable domain, with the rest obtained from reference TRBV5-4 and TRBJ2-5, is as follows: ETGVTQSPTHLIKTRGQQVTLRCSSQSGHNTVSWYQQALGQGPQFIFQYYREEENGRGNFPPRFSGLQFPNYSSELNVNALELDDSALYLCASSHPLGRGETQYFGPGTRLLVL.

The count of this clone is one. This chain joins TRBV6-5 and TRBJ2-7; 8 bases are a match to TRBD2. Trimming removed 2 bases from V and 3 bases from J; junction bases left unmatched: 3. The CDR3 is 14 amino acids. Germline assignment: CDR1 MNHEY and CDR2 SVGAGI. CDR3 sequence (DNA): TGTGCCAGCAGTTACCCGGGACTAGGCTACGAGCAGTACTTC. It specifies CASSYPGLGYEQYF.

The chain recombines TRBV5-5 with TRBJ1-2; TRBD1 is a possible D gene (5 bases). The CDR3 has 13 residues. Trimming took off 6 bases at V and 2 bases at J, with 11 bases between the two ends. Per germline, CDR1 SGHKS and CDR2 YYEKEE (reference sequence). In DNA, the CDR3 is TGTGCCAGCACCAGGGCTTCCAACTATGGCTACACCTTC. This encodes CASTRASNYGYTF.

V and J are TRBV29-1 and TRBJ1-2; tentatively, D is TRBD1 (6 bases). CDR1 SQVTM and CDR2 ANQGSEA come from the germline V gene. V dropped 0 bases and J dropped 8 bases, with 13 bases sitting between them. The CDR3 spans 13 residues. The CDR3 loop is CSVEDFGGRGYTF. The CDR3 DNA is TGCAGCGTTGAAGATTTCGGGGGGCGAGGCTACACCTTC.

CDR3 DNA: TGCAGCGTTGAAGGTCAGGGCCAAGAGACCCAGTACTTC. Protein sequence: CSVEGQGQETQYF. The gene calls are TRBV29-1 and TRBJ2-5; possibly TRBD1 for D (5 bases). V dropped 1 base and J dropped 1 base, with 7 bases sitting between them. Germline CDR1 and CDR2: SQVTM and ANQGSEA. The CDR3 is made up of 13 amino acids.